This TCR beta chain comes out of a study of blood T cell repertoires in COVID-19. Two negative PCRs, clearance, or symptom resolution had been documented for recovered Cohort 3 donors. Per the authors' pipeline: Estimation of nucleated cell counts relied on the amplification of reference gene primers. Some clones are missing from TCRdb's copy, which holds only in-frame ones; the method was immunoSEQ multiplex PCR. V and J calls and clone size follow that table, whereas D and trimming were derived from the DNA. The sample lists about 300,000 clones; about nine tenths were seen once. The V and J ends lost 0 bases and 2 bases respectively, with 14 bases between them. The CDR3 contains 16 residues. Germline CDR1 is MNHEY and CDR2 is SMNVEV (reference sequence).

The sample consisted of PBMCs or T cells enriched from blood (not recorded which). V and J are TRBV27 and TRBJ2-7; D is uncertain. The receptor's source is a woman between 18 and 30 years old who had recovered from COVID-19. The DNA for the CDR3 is TGTGCCAGCAGTTTATCACTACGGGTCACGACCTACGAGCAGTACTTC. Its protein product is CASSLSLRVTTYEQYF.